The 5 T cell receptor beta chains below all came from one sample that was sequenced in a study of OX40 agonist ivuxolimab in advanced cancers. The data were produced by immunoSEQ multiplex PCR, yet TCRdb's version contains in-frame clones alone and is incomplete. The table lists some 110,000 clones, roughly 93% of them singletons. Material: CD4+ or CD8+ T cells sorted from blood, obtained in a trial of the OX40 agonist ivuxolimab. The receptors shown here come from an adult with an advanced solid tumor such as melanoma, head and neck, liver or kidney cancer.

The chain employs TRBV6-4 and TRBJ2-1; 7 positions agree with TRBD2. This CDR3 is built from 16 residues. V gave up 0 bases and J gave up 2 bases; unmatched junction bases: 4. In germline, CDR1 is MRHNA, CDR2 SNTAGT. The DNA for the CDR3 is TGTGCCAGCAGTGACTCGCCCAGCGGGACCTACAATGAGCAGTTCTTC. It translates to CASSDSPSGTYNEQFF.

The table lists this clone with a count of one. V usage is TRBV6-1 and J usage is TRBJ2-1; a weak D match, TRBD1 (5 bases). This CDR3 is 17 amino acids long. Germline lookup yields CDR1 MNHNS and CDR2 SASEGT. V dropped 2 bases and J dropped 8 bases, with 22 bases sitting between them. This chain's CDR3 is CASSELPAGRVGDEQFF. Here the CDR3 DNA reads TGTGCCAGCAGTGAATTGCCGGCCGGCAGGGTCGGCGATGAGCAGTTCTTC.

In its sample, this clone was seen a few times. CDR3 DNA: TGTGCCAGCAGTGGGATCTCCTACGAGCAGTACTTC. Protein: CASSGISYEQYF. This chain links TRBV6-1 with TRBJ2-7; D is unresolved. Trimming cost V 4 bases and J 0 bases, with 4 bases left between them. The CDR3 is 12 amino acids. Germline loops: CDR1 MNHNS, CDR2 SASEGT.

The V and J genes are TRBV29-1 and TRBJ1-1; D not resolved. CDR3 length: 15 residues. V lost 3 bases and J 1 base, leaving 15 bases between the germline ends. Germline V gene data show CDR1 as SQVTM and CDR2 as ANQGSEA. CDR3: CSVDETYPGNTEAFF. CDR3 nucleotides: TGCAGCGTTGATGAGACATACCCGGGGAACACTGAAGCTTTCTTT.

In its sample, this clone was seen once. V is TRBV18 and J is TRBJ1-3; the D is unclear. This CDR3 contains 15 residues. Germline assignment: CDR1 KGHSH and CDR2 LQKENI. V was shortened by 0 bases and J by 0 bases, with 6 bases between the two germline ends. In DNA, the CDR3 is TGTGCCAGCTCACCACCTAGTACCTCTGGAAACACCATATATTTT. Its translation: CASSPPSTSGNTIYF. Drawing the rest from reference TRBV18 and TRBJ1-3, the complete variable domain is NAGVMQNPRHLVRRRGQEARLRCSPMKGHSHVYWYRQLPEEGLKFMVYLQKENIIDESGMPKERFSAEFPKEGPSILRIQQVVRGDSAAYFCASSPPSTSGNTIYFGEGSWLTVV.